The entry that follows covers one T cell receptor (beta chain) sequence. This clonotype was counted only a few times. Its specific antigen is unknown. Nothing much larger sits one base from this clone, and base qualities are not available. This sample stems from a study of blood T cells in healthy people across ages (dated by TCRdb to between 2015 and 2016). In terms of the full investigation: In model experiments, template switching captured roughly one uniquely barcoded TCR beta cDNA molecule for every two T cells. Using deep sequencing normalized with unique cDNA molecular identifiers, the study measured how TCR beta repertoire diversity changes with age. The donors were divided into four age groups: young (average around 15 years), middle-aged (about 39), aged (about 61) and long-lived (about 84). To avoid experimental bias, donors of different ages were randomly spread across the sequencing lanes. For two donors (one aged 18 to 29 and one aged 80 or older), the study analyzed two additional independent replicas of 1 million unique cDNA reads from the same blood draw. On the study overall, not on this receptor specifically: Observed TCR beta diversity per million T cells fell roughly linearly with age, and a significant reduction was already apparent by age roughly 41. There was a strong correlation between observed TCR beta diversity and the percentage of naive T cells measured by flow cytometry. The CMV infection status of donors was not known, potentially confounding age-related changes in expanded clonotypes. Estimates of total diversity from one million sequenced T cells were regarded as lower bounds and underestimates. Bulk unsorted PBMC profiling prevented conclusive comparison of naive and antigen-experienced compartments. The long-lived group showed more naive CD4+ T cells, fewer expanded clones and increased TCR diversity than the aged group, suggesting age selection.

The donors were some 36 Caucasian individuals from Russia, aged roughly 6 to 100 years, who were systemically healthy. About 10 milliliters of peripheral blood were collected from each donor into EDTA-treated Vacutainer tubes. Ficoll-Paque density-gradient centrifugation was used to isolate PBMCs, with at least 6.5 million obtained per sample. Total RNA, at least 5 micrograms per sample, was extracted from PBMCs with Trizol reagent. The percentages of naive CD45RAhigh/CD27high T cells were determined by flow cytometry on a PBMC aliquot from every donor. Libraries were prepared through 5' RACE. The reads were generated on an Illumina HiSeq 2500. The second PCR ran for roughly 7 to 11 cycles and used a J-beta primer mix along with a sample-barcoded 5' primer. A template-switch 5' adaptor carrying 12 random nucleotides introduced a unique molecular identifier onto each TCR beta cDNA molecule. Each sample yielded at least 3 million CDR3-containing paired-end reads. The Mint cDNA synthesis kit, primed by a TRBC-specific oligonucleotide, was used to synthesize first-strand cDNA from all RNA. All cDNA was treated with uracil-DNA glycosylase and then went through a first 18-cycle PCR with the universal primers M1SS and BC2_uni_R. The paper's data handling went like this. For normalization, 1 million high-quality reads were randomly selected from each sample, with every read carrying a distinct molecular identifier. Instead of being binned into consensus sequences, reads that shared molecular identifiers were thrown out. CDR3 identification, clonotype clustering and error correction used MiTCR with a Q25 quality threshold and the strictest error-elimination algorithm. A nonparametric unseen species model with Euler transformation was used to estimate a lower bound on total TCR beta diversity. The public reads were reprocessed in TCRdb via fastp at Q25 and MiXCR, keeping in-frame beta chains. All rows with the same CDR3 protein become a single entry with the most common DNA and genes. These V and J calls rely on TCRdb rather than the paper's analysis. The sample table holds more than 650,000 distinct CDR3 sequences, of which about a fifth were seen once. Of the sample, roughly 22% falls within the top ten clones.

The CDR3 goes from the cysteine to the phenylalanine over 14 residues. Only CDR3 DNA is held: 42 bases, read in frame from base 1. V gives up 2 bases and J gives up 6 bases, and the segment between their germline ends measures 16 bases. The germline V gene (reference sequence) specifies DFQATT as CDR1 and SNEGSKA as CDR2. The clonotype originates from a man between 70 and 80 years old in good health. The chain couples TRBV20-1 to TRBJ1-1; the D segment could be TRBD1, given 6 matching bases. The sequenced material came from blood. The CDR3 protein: CSARTGSSRAEAFF. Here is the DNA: TGCAGTGCTAGAACAGGGTCTAGTAGGGCTGAAGCTTTCTTT.